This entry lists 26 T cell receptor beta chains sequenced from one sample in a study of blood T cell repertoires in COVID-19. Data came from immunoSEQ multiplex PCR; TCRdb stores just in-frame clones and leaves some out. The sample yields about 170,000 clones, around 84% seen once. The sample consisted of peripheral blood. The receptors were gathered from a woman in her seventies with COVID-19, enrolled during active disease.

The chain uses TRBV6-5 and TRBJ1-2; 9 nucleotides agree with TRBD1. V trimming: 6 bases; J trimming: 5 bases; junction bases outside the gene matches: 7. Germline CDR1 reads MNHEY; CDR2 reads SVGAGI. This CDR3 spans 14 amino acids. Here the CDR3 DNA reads TGTGCCAGCAGCACAGGGGGCGCTTGGTATGGCTACACCTTC. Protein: CASSTGGAWYGYTF.

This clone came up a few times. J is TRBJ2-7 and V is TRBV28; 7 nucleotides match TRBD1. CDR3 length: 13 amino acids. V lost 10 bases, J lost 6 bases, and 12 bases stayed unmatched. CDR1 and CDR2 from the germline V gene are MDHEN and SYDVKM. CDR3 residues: CANQTGRVSEQYF. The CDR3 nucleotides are TGTGCCAATCAGACAGGGAGAGTTAGCGAGCAGTACTTC.

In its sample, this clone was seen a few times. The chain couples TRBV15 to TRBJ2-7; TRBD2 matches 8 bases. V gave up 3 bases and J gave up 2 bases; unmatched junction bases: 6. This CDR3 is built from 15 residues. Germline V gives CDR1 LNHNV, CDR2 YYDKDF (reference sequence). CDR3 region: CATSRPSGRAYEQYF. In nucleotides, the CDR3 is TGTGCCACCAGCAGGCCCTCCGGGAGGGCCTACGAGCAGTACTTC.

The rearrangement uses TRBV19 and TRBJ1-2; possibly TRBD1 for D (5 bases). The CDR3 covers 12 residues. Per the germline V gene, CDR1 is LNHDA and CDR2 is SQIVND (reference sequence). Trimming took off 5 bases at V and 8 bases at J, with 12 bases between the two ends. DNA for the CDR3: TGTGCCAGTAGTCCTCAGGGAAGCGGCTACACCTTC. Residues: CASSPQGSGYTF.

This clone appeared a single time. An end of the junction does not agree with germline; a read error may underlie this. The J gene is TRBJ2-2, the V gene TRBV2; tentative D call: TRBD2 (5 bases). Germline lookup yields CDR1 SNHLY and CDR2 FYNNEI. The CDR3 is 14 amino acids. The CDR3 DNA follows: TGTGCGAGCACTCGGGGTTCGAACACCGGGGAGCTGTTTTTT. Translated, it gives CASTRGSNTGELFF. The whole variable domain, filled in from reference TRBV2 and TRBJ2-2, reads EPEVTQTPSHQVTQMGQEVILRCVPISNHLYFYWYRQILGQKVEFLVSFYNNEISEKSEIFDDQFSVERPDGSNFTLKIRSTKLEDSAMYFCASTRGSNTGELFFGEGSRLTVL.

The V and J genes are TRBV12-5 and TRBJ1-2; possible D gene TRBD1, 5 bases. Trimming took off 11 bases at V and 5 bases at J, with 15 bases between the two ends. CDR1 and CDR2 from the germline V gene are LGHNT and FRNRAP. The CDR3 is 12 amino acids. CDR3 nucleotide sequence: TGTGCTGGTCAGGAGGGGCATTATGGCTACACCTTC. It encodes CAGQEGHYGYTF.

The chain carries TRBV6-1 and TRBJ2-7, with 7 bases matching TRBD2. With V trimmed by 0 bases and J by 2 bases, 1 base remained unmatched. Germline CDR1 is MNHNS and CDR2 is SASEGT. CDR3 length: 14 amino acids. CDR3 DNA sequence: TGTGCCAGCAGTGAAGCGGGAGGGGCCTACGAGCAGTACTTC. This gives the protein CASSEAGGAYEQYF.

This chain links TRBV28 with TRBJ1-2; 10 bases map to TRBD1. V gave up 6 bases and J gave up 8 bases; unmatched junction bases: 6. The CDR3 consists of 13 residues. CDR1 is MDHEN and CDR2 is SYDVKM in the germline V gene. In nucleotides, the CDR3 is TGTGCCAGCAGCCGGACAGGGGGGAAGGGCTACACCTTC. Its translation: CASSRTGGKGYTF.

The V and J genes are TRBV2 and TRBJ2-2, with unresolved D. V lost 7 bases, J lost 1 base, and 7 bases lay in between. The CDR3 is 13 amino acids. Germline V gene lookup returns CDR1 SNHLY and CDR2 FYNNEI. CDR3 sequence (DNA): TGTGCCAGCATGGCAGAGAACACCGGGGAGCTGTTTTTT. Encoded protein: CASMAENTGELFF.

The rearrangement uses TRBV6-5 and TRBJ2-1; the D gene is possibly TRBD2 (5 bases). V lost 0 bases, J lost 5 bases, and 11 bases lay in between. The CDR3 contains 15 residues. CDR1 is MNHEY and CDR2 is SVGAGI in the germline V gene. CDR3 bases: TGTGCCAGCAGTTACTCAGGGTGGGGAGACAATGAGCAGTTCTTC. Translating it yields CASSYSGWGDNEQFF.

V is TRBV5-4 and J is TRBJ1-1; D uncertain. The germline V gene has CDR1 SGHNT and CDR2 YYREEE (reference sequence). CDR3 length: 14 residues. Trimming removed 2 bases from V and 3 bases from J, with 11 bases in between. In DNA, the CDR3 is TGTGCCAGCAGCTTATTTGGAGAATACACTGAAGCTTTCTTT. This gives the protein CASSLFGEYTEAFF.

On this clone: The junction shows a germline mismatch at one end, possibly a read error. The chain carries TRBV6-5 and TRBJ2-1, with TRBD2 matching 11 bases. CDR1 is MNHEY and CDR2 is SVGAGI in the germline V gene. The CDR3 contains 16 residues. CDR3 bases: TGTGCCAGCAGTCACTCAACTAGCGGGGGCGGCAATGAGCAGTTCTTC. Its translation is CASSHSTSGGGNEQFF.

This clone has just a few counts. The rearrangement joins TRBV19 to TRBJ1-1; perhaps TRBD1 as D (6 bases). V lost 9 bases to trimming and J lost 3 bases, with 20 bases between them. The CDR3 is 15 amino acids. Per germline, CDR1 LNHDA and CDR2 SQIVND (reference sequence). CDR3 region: CASKRRGQADTEAFF. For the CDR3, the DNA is TGTGCCAGCAAAAGAAGGGGACAAGCGGACACTGAAGCTTTCTTT.

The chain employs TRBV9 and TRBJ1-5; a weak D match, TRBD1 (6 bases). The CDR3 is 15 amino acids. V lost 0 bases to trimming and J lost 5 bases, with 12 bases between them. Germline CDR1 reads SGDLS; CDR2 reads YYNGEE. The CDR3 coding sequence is TGTGCCAGCAGCGTAGCTGGGACAAAAGATCAGCCCCAGCATTTT. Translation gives CASSVAGTKDQPQHF.

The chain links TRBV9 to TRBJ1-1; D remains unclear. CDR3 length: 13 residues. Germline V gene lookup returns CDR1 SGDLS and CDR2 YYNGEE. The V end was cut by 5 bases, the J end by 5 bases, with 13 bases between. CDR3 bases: TGTGCCAGCAGAGGAGTCGGTGAGACTGAAGCTTTCTTT. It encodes CASRGVGETEAFF.

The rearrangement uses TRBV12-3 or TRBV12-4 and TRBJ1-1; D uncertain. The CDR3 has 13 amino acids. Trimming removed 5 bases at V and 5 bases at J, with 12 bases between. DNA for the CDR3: TGTGCCAGCAGTCCAAAAGCGTGGACTGAAGCTTTCTTT. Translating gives CASSPKAWTEAFF.

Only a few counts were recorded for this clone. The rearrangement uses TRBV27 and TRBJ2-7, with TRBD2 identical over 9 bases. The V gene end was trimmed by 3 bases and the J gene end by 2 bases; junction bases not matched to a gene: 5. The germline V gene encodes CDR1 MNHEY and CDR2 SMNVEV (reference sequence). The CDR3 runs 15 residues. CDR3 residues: CASSFGTSPTYEQYF. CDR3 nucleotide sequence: TGTGCCAGCAGTTTCGGGACTAGCCCAACCTACGAGCAGTACTTC.

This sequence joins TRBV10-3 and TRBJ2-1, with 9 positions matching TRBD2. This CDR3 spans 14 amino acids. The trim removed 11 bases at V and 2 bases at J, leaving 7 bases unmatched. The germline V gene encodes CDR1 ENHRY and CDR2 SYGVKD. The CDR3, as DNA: TGTGCCGCGGCTCCTAGCGGGGCCTACAATGAGCAGTTCTTC. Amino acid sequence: CAAAPSGAYNEQFF.

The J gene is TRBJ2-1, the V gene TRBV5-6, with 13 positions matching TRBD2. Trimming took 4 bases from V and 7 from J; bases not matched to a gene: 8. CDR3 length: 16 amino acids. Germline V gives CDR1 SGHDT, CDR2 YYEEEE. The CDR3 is CASSTGTSGAKNEQFF. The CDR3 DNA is TGTGCCAGCAGCACCGGGACTAGCGGGGCCAAGAATGAGCAGTTCTTC.

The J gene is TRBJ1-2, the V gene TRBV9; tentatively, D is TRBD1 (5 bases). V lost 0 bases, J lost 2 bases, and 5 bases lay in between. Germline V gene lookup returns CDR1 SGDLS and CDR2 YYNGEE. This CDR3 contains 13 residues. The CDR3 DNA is TGTGCCAGCAGCGTAGCAGGGAACTATGGCTACACCTTC. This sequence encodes CASSVAGNYGYTF.

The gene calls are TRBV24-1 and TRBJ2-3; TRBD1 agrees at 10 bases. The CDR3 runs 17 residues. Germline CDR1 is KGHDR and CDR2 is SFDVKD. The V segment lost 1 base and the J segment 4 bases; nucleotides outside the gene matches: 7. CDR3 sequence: CATSDLLGQGSADTQYF. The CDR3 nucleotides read TGTGCCACCAGTGATTTACTGGGACAGGGGTCCGCAGATACGCAGTATTTT.

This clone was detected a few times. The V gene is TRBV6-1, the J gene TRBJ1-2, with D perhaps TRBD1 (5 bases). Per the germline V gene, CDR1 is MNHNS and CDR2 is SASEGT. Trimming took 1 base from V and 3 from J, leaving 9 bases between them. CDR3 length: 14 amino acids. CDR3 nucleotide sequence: TGTGCCAGCAGTGAAGTGGGGCAGCACTATGGCTACACCTTC. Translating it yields CASSEVGQHYGYTF.

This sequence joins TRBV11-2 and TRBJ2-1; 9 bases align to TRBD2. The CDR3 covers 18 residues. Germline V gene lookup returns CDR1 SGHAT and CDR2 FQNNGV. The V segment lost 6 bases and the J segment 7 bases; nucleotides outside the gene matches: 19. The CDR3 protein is CASSRRFVESSGKNEQFF. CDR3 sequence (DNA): TGTGCCAGCAGTCGCAGGTTCGTGGAGTCTAGCGGGAAAAATGAGCAGTTCTTC.

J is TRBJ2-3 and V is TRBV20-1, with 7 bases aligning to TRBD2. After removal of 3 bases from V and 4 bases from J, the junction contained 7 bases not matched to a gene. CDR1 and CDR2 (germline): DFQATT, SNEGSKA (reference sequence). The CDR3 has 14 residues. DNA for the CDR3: TGCAGTGCTAGTCTGGGGGGGTCCGCAGATACGCAGTATTTT. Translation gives CSASLGGSADTQYF.

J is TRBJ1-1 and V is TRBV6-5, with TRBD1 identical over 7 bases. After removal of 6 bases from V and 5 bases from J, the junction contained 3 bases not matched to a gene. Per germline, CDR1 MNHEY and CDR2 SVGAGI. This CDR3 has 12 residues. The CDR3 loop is CASRTGQTEAFF. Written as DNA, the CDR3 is TGTGCCAGCAGGACAGGGCAGACTGAAGCTTTCTTT.

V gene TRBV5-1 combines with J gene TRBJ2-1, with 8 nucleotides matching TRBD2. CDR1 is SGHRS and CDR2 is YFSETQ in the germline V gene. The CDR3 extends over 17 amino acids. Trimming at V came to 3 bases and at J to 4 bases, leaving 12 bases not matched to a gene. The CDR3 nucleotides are TGCGCCAGCAGCTCTCTGGAGCACAGCGGGGGTTACAATGAGCAGTTCTTC. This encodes CASSSLEHSGGYNEQFF.